This entry lists 15 T cell receptor beta chains sequenced from one sample in a study of shared clonotypes between healthy human individuals. Assay: immunoSEQ multiplex PCR; the TCRdb copy retains only in-frame clones and omits some. The top ten hold around 0.37% of the sample, which has roughly 2,500,000 clones, approximately 94% seen once. The sample consisted of naive CD4+ T cells from PBMCs. As for subset: CD45RA+ positively selected. These receptors all come from a man aged 18 to 29 in good health. Some clones in this sample may be carry-over from other donors' samples.

V usage is TRBV6-5 and J usage is TRBJ2-4, with D tentatively TRBD1 or TRBD2 (5 bases each). Deletions cut 4 bases from V and 4 bases from J, with 17 bases between. CDR1 is MNHEY, CDR2 SVGAGI, per germline. The CDR3 runs 16 residues. Here the CDR3 reads CASSSTSPGRKNIQYF. The CDR3 DNA sequence: TGTGCCAGCAGTTCGACTTCGCCGGGACGGAAAAACATTCAGTACTTC.

This chain uses TRBV19 with TRBJ2-5, with D unclear. The germline V and J ends were trimmed by 5 bases and 2 bases, with 12 bases remaining between them. The CDR3 has 14 amino acids. Germline values: CDR1 LNHDA, CDR2 SQIVND (reference sequence). DNA for the CDR3: TGTGCCAGTAGTTGGGTCAATGGGCAAGAGACCCAGTACTTC. It translates to CASSWVNGQETQYF.

This chain connects TRBV29-1 to TRBJ2-3; D perhaps matches TRBD2 (6 bases). Germline V gene data show CDR1 as SQVTM and CDR2 as ANQGSEA. V lost 5 bases, J lost 8 bases, and 17 bases lay in between. CDR3 length equals 13 residues. CDR3 DNA sequence: TGCAGCGTTCGCGGGATCCTCACGGGTACGCAGTATTTT. Its translation: CSVRGILTGTQYF.

The genes are TRBV5-5 and TRBJ1-1; D remains ambiguous. Germline loops: CDR1 SGHKS, CDR2 YYEKEE (reference sequence). The ends were cut back, 0 bases at V and 4 bases at J, with 13 bases in the middle. The CDR3 extends over 15 amino acids. The CDR3 is CASSLVAAVGTEAFF. The DNA for the CDR3 is TGTGCCAGCAGCTTGGTGGCCGCGGTTGGCACTGAAGCTTTCTTT.

The V gene is TRBV18, the J gene TRBJ1-2; D gene ambiguous. CDR1 is KGHSH and CDR2 is LQKENI in the germline V gene. The CDR3 runs to 14 residues. The V end lost 6 bases, the J end lost 3 bases, and 14 bases lay between the germline ends. CDR3 sequence: CASSEKQNDYGYTF. The CDR3, as DNA: TGTGCCAGCTCGGAAAAACAGAATGACTATGGCTACACCTTC. Drawing the rest from reference TRBV18 and TRBJ1-2, the complete variable domain is NAGVMQNPRHLVRRRGQEARLRCSPMKGHSHVYWYRQLPEEGLKFMVYLQKENIIDESGMPKERFSAEFPKEGPSILRIQQVVRGDSAAYFCASSEKQNDYGYTFGSGTRLTVV.

DNA for the CDR3: TGTGCCAGCAGTGAAGCAACTTACGAGCAGTACTTC. Translated, it gives CASSEATYEQYF. The V gene is TRBV2, the J gene TRBJ2-7; no firm D call. The CDR3 contains 12 residues. Trimming removed 0 bases at V and 4 bases at J, with 4 bases between. The germline gives CDR1 SNHLY, CDR2 FYNNEI.

This chain connects TRBV28 to TRBJ2-5, with D maybe TRBD1 (6 bases). Germline loops: CDR1 MDHEN, CDR2 SYDVKM. V dropped 10 bases and J dropped 4 bases, with 22 bases sitting between them. The CDR3 consists of 15 residues. The CDR3 nucleotides read TGTGCCACCTCTCGGCCCCAGACAGGCGGAGAGACCCAGTACTTC. Protein sequence: CATSRPQTGGETQYF.

This clone has only one observation. Other DNA sequences in this specimen translate into the identical CDR3. The chain links TRBV9 to TRBJ2-1; the match to TRBD2 covers 9 bases. The germline CDR1 and CDR2 sequences are SGDLS and YYNGEE. V trimming: 3 bases; J trimming: 1 base; junction bases outside the gene matches: 2. This CDR3 spans 15 amino acids. The CDR3 sequence: CASSGTSGSYNEQFF. CDR3 in DNA: TGTGCCAGCAGCGGAACTAGCGGGTCCTACAATGAGCAGTTCTTC.

V is TRBV25-1 and J is TRBJ1-3; no firm D call. CDR1 and CDR2 from the germline V gene are MGHDK and SYGVNS. Trimming shortened V by 8 bases and J by 2 bases, and 7 bases separated the two germline ends. The length of the CDR3 is 12 residues. CDR3 nucleotides: TGTGCCAGCTTCTCGACTGGAAACACCATATATTTT. Encoded protein: CASFSTGNTIYF.

This sequence joins TRBV5-4 and TRBJ2-3; D gene uncertain. Trimming left V 1 base short and J 6 bases short, with 9 bases between. Germline CDR1 and CDR2: SGHNT and YYREEE (reference sequence). The CDR3 covers 13 residues. CDR3 nucleotides: TGTGCCAGCAGCTTGCTTAATGGGGATACGCAGTATTTT. Its translation: CASSLLNGDTQYF.

The chain combines TRBV9 with TRBJ2-1; tentative D call: TRBD2 (6 bases). V was clipped by 0 bases and J by 10 bases, with 17 bases between them. The germline V gene encodes CDR1 SGDLS and CDR2 YYNGEE. This CDR3 is 15 amino acids long. The CDR3 DNA is TGTGCCAGCAGCGTAGATCGGGACTCCCGGGGGGAGCAGTTCTTC. Translation: CASSVDRDSRGEQFF.

This clone was observed a single time. The chain links TRBV6-8 to TRBJ2-1; tentatively, D is TRBD1 (6 bases). V was pared by 4 bases and J by 4 bases, with 17 bases between. The germline V gene encodes CDR1 MNHGY and CDR2 SAAAGT. CDR3 length: 16 amino acids. CDR3 sequence reads: CASSSDRDTIYNEQFF. The CDR3 DNA reads TGTGCCAGCAGTTCCGACCGGGACACAATTTACAATGAGCAGTTCTTC.

V and J are TRBV29-1 and TRBJ1-1; D is unclear. The CDR3 length is 13 residues. Between the trimmed V and J ends, which lost 7 bases and 0 bases, there was a span of 12 bases. Germline V gene sequence: CDR1 SQVTM, CDR2 ANQGSEA. The CDR3 sequence: CSGVGLLNTEAFF. In DNA, the CDR3 is TGCAGCGGCGTAGGACTTCTGAACACTGAAGCTTTCTTT.

The chain employs TRBV6-1 and TRBJ2-7; TRBD1 matches 8 bases. Germline CDR1 reads MNHNS; CDR2 reads SASEGT. There are 15 residues in the CDR3. V lost 4 bases and J lost 2; bases outside the gene matches: 7. The CDR3 DNA reads TGTGCCAGCAGTGTTGGGTGGACAGGGCCCTACGAGCAGTACTTC. It codes for CASSVGWTGPYEQYF.

J is TRBJ2-2 and V is TRBV6-5; D is possibly TRBD2 (5 bases). This CDR3 spans 16 amino acids. Germline CDR1 is MNHEY and CDR2 is SVGAGI. V gave up 2 bases and J gave up 3 bases, with 13 bases separating them. The CDR3 DNA reads as TGTGCCAGCAGTTACGTTTTTGGGAGCGACACCGGGGAGCTGTTTTTT. Amino acid sequence: CASSYVFGSDTGELFF.